This T cell receptor beta chain is drawn from a study of T cells in narcolepsy. Study-level information: Patients with NT1 or NT2 and healthy control donors were enrolled.

Study observations and caveats: Reportedly, autoreactive clonotypes were serially detected in patients' blood but not controls'. HCRT-specific and TRIB2-specific autoreactive clonotypes appeared among same-patient CSF and blood CD4+ clonotypes.

V was clipped by 1 base and J by 6 bases, with 8 bases between them. CDR3 length: 12 amino acids. The V gene's germline CDR1 is SGHDT and CDR2 YYEEEE. Comments on this clone: The antigen is not known.

Sequenced by immunoSEQ multiplex PCR; TCRdb stores in-frame clones only, minus some. The top ten clones hold 0.85% to 1.3% of a sample with 9,500 to 14,000 clones, just under 95% of them seen once. Sequencing was done on a sample of CD45RA- memory CD4+ T cells from PBMCs. The TCR originated in a human donor with narcolepsy. The chain uses TRBV5-6 and TRBJ2-7, with D unclear. CDR3 residues: CASSLPVGEQYF. The CDR3 nucleotides read TGTGCCAGCAGCTTGCCCGTCGGCGAGCAGTACTTC. Drawing the rest from reference TRBV5-6 and TRBJ2-7, the complete variable domain is DAGVTQSPTHLIKTRGQQVTLRCSPKSGHDTVSWYQQALGQGPQFIFQYYEEEERQRGNFPDRFSGHQFPNYSSELNVNALLLGDSALYLCASSLPVGEQYFGPGTRLTVT.